Listed below are T cell receptor beta chains from one sample, sequenced in a study of immune evolution from preneoplasia to lung adenocarcinoma. Produced via immunoSEQ multiplex PCR; TCRdb's table is partial and in-frame only. This sample yields over 30,000 clones, of which around 74% are seen a single time; approximately 6.1% belongs to the top ten. The sequenced sample consisted of FFPE invasive lung adenocarcinoma tissue. These receptors all come from a person aged 55 to 69 with lung adenocarcinoma. CDR3s include the opening cysteine and the closing phenylalanine or tryptophan. The D gene is left open where the match is weak. Size tells how often a clone was seen (once, few, many) or the class of an expanded clone, and some rows leave it out.

NA	TRBV7-3	16	TRBJ2-5	TRBD2	TGTGCCAGCAGCTACGGACTAGCGGGAGGAACAGAGACCCAGTACTTC	CASSYGLAGGTETQYF
NA	TRBV10-3	12	TRBJ2-1	NA	TGTGCCATCAGTGAGGGGAGATTTGAGCAGTTCTTC	CAISEGRFEQFF
NA	TRBV6-6	13	TRBJ2-1	TRBD2	TGTGCCAGCAGGCTAGCGGAGCGGAATGAGCAGTTCTTC	CASRLAERNEQFF
NA	TRBV5-4	17	TRBJ2-6	NA	TGTGCCAGCAGCTTCGAAGGGTGGTACAGGGGGGCCAACGTCCTGACTTTC	CASSFEGWYRGANVLTF
NA	TRBV15	13	TRBJ1-4	NA	TGTGCCACCAGCAGAGTACACAGCGAAAAACTGTTTTTT	CATSRVHSEKLFF
NA	TRBV11-3	16	TRBJ2-7	NA	TGTGCCAGCAGCTTATCGGGGCGACACAACTACTACGAGCAGTACTTC	CASSLSGRHNYYEQYF
NA	TRBV28	13	TRBJ2-7	NA	TGTGCCAGCCGCCCGGGGGTCTCCTACGAGCAGTACTTC	CASRPGVSYEQYF
NA	TRBV19	13	TRBJ1-1	NA	TGTGCCAGTAGTATTAAGGGGACCACTGAAGCTTTCTTT	CASSIKGTTEAFF
NA	TRBV19	14	TRBJ2-2	NA	TGTGCCAGTAGTATAGTTGCCCGGACCGGGGAGCTGTTTTTT	CASSIVARTGELFF
NA	TRBV18	15	TRBJ2-2	NA	TGTGCCAGCTCACCCGGGCTGGGGAACACCGGGGAGCTGTTTTTT	CASSPGLGNTGELFF
NA	TRBV10-1	14	TRBJ2-1	TRBD1	TGCGCCAGCAGTGAGAGGACAGGGGTCAATGAGCAGTTCTTC	CASSERTGVNEQFF
NA	TRBV6-1	15	TRBJ1-1	NA	TGTGCCAGCAGTGAACGGCGGGGGATGAACACTGAGGCTTTCTTT	CASSERRGMNTEAFF
NA	TRBV2	11	TRBJ1-2	NA	TGTGCCAGCAGTGGACACTATGGCTACACCTTC	CASSGHYGYTF
once	TRBV5-6	16	TRBJ1-2	TRBD1	TGTGCCAGCAGGGAACCGGGACAGGGAGATTTCTATGGCTACACCTTC	CASREPGQGDFYGYTF
few	TRBV30	14	TRBJ2-5	TRBD2	TGTGCCTGGAGACTAGCGGGAGGGAGAGAGACCCAGTACTTC	CAWRLAGGRETQYF
NA	TRBV7-9	14	TRBJ2-1	TRBD2	TGTGCCAGCAGCCCAGACCCGGGGGGGAATGAGCAGTTCTTC	CASSPDPGGNEQFF